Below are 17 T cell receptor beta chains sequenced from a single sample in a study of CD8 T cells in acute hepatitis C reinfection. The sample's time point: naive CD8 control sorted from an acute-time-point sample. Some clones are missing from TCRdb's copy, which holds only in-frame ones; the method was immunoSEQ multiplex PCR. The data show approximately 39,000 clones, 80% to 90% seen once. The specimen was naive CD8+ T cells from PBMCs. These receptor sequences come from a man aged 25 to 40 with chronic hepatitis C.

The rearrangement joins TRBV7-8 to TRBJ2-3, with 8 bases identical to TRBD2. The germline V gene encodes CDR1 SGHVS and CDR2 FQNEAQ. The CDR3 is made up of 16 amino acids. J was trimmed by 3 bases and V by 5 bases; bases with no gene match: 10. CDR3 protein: CASSPSAGGSTDTQYF. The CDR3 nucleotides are TGTGCCAGCAGCCCGAGCGCGGGGGGCAGTACAGATACGCAGTATTTT.

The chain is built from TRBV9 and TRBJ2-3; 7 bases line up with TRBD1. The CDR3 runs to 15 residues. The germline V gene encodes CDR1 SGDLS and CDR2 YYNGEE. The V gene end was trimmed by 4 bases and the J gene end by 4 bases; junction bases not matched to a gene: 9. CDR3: CASSPTGTASDTQYF. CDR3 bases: TGTGCCAGCAGCCCTACCGGGACAGCCTCAGATACGCAGTATTTT. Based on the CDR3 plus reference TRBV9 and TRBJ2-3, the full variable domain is DSGVTQTPKHLITATGQRVTLRCSPRSGDLSVYWYQQSLDQGLQFLIQYYNGEERAKGNILERFSAQQFPDLHSELNLSSLELGDSALYFCASSPTGTASDTQYFGPGTRLTVL.

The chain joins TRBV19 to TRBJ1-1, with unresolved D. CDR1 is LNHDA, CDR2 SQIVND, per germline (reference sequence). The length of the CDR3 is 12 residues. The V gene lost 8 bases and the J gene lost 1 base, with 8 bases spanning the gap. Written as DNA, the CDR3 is TGTGCCAGTGGTAGCGGGAACACTGAAGCTTTCTTT. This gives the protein CASGSGNTEAFF. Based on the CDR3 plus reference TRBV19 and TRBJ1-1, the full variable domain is DGGITQSPKYLFRKEGQNVTLSCEQNLNHDAMYWYRQDPGQGLRLIYYSQIVNDFQKGDIAEGYSVSREKKESFPLTVTSAQKNPTAFYLCASGSGNTEAFFGQGTRLTVV.

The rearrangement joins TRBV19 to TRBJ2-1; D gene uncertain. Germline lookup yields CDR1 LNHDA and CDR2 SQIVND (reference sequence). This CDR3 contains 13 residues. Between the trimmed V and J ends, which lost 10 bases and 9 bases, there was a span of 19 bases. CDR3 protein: CATQYAALSEQFF. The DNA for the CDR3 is TGTGCCACCCAGTATGCCGCGCTCAGTGAGCAGTTCTTC. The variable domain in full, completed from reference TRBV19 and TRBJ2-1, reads DGGITQSPKYLFRKEGQNVTLSCEQNLNHDAMYWYRQDPGQGLRLIYYSQIVNDFQKGDIAEGYSVSREKKESFPLTVTSAQKNPTAFYLCATQYAALSEQFFGPGTRLTVL.

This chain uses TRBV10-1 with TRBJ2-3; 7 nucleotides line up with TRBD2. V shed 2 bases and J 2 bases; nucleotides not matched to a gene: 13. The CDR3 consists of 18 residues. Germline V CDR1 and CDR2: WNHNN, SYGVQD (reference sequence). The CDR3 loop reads CASSELKTSSLSTDTQYF. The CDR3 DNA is TGCGCCAGCAGTGAGCTAAAGACTAGCTCCCTTTCCACAGATACGCAGTATTTT.

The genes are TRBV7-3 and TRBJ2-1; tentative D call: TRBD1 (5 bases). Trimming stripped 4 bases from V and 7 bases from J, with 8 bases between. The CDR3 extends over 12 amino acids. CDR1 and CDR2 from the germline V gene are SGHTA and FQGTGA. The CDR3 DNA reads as TGTGCCAGCAGCTCCCAGGGTAATGAGCAGTTCTTC. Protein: CASSSQGNEQFF.

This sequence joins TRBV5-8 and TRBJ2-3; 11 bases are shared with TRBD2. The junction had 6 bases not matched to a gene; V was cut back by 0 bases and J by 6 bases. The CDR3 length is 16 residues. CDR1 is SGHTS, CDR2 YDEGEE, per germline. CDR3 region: CASSLGLAGGTDTQYF. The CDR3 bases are TGTGCCAGCAGCTTGGGTCTAGCGGGAGGAACGGATACGCAGTATTTT. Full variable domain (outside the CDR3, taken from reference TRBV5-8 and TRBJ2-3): EAGVTQSPTHLIKTRGQQATLRCSPISGHTSVYWYQQALGLGLQFLLWYDEGEERNRGNFPPRFSGRQFPNYSSELNVNALELEDSALYLCASSLGLAGGTDTQYFGPGTRLTVL.

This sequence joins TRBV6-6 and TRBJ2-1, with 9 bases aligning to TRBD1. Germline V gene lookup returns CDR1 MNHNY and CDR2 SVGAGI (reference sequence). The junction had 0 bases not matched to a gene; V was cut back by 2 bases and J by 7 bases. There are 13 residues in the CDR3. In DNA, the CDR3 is TGTGCCAGCAGTTACGGGACAGGGAATGAGCAGTTCTTC. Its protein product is CASSYGTGNEQFF.

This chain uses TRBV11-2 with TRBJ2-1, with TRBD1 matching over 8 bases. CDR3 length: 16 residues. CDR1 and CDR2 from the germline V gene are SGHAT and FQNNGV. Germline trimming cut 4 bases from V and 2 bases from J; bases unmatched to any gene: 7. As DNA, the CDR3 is TGTGCCAGCAGCTCCCAGGACAGGGTTCCCTACAATGAGCAGTTCTTC. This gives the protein CASSSQDRVPYNEQFF.

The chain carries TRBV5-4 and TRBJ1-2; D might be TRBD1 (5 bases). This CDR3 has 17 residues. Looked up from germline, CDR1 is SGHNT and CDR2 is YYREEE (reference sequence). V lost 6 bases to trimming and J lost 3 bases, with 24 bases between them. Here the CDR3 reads CASTPSTDDYSYYGYTF. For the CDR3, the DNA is TGTGCCAGCACCCCGTCGACAGACGACTACAGTTACTATGGCTACACCTTC.

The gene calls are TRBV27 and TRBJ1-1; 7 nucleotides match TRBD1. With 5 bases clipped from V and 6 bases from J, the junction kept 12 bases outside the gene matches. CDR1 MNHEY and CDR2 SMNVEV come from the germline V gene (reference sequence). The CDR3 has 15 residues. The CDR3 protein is CASSLTQTGRPEAFF. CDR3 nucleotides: TGTGCCAGCAGTCTCACTCAGACAGGGAGGCCTGAAGCTTTCTTT.

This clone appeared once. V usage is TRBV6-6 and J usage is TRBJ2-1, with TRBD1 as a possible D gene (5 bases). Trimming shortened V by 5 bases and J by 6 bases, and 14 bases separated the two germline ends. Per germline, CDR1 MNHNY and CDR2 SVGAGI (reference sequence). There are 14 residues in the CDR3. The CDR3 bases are TGTGCCAGCAGTATTACAGGCCTTTTCAATGAGCAGTTCTTC. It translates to CASSITGLFNEQFF.

The CDR3, as DNA: TGTGCCAGCAGCGTCGGGGCCCGGGACAACTATGGCTACACCTTC. Residues: CASSVGARDNYGYTF. This chain uses TRBV9 with TRBJ1-2; the D gene is possibly TRBD1 (5 bases). The CDR3 is 15 amino acids. V lost 2 bases and J 2 bases, leaving 13 bases between the germline ends. The germline V gene encodes CDR1 SGDLS and CDR2 YYNGEE.

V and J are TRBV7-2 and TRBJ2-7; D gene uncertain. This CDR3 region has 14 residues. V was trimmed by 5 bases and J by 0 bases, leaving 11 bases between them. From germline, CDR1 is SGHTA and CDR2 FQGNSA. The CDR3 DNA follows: TGTGCCAGCAGCCCAATCATTCTCTCCTACGAGCAGTACTTC. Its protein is CASSPIILSYEQYF.

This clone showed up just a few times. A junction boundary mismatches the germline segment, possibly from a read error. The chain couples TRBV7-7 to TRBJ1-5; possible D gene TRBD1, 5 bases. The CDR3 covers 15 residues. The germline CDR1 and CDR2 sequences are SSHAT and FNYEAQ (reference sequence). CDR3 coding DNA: TGTGCTAGCAGCTTAGATGACAGTAAGAATCAGCCCCAGCATTTT. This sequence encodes CASSLDDSKNQPQHF.

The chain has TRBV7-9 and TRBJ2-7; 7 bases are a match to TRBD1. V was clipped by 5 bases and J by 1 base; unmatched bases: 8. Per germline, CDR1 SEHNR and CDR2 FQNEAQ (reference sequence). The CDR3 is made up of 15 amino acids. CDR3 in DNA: TGTGCCAGCAGCCTCACAGGGGATTGGTCCTACGAGCAGTACTTC. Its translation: CASSLTGDWSYEQYF. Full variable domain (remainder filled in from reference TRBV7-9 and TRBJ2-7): DTGVSQNPRHKITKRGQNVTFRCDPISEHNRLYWYRQTLGQGPEFLTYFQNEAQLEKSRLLSDRFSAERPKGSFSTLEIQRTEQGDSAMYLCASSLTGDWSYEQYFGPGTRLTVT.

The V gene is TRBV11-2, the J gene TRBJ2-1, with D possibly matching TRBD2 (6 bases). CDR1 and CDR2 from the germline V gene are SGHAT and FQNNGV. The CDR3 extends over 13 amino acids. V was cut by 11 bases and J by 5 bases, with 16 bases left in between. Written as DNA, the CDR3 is TGTGCCGGCAAACGGACTATCGACAATGAGCAGTTCTTC. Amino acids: CAGKRTIDNEQFF.